Given below is one T cell receptor beta chain in context. As yet, its antigen is unknown. CDR1 SEHNR and CDR2 FQNEAQ come from the germline V gene (reference sequence). The V end was cut by 1 base, the J end by 2 bases, with 9 bases between. The CDR3 is 16 residues long. Single viable CD3+CD4+CD8-CD45RO+ cells were sorted as the memory CD4+ T cells. The source of the sample is a study of memory CD4+ T cells and cytomegalovirus serostatus. About the study: This sample comes from healthy Belgian adults, eight or nine CMV seropositive, roughly 22 seronegative. General observations from the study: Each of 60 to 80 CMV-associated TCRbeta sequences occurred in one to five individuals.

Authors' processing steps: After removing out-of-frame reads, over 2 million distinct TCRbeta sequences remained. This table comes from immunoSEQ multiplex PCR, and its TCRdb copy is limited to in-frame clones, with some not included. V and J calls plus clone size are reproduced from that table; the DNA served to infer D and trimming. The sample records around 25,000 clones, approximately 75% being singletons. Sequencing was carried out using memory CD4+ T cells from blood. The chain is built from TRBV7-9 and TRBJ2-6; no clear D gene. The clonotype was recovered from an adult in good health and CMV-seronegative. The CDR3 reads CASSLGAGTGANVLTF. The CDR3 region has the DNA TGTGCCAGCAGCTTAGGGGCAGGAACTGGGGCCAACGTCCTGACTTTC.